Listed below are T cell receptor beta chains from one sample, sequenced in a study of patients and donors after allogeneic stem cell transplantation. TCRdb analysed the RT-PCR reads with MiXCR anew, one entry per CDR3 protein. The sample has roughly 200,000 distinct CDR3 sequences; 38% are singletons. Sequenced: blood, either unsorted or a sorted T cell fraction (not recorded which). These receptors all come from a human donor who was either an allogeneic HSCT recipient or a stem cell or donor lymphocyte infusion donor (not recorded which). It is not recorded whose cells these are; they may come from a transplant donor. The CDR3 runs from the conserved cysteine through the conserved F or W. The D gene is left open where the match is weak. Not all rows give a size; the values are once, few, many and, for expanded clones, a class.

clone_size | j_call | d_call | v_call | cdr3_nt | cdr3_aa
few | TRBJ1-1 | . | TRBV10-3 | TGTGCCATCAGTGAGGCAGGATTGAACACTGAAGCTTTCTTT | CAISEAGLNTEAFF
few | TRBJ2-3 | . | TRBV4-3 | TGCGCCAGCAGCCAAAAGACAGCTAGCACAGATACGCAGTATTTT | CASSQKTASTDTQYF
. | TRBJ1-4 | TRBD1 | TRBV7-2 | TGTGCCAGCAGCAACAGGGGTGCTGAAAAACTGTTTTTT | CASSNRGAEKLFF
. | TRBJ2-3 | . | TRBV7-9 | TGTGCCAGCAGCTTACAGCGGGCCAGCACAGATACGCAGTATTTT | CASSLQRASTDTQYF
. | TRBJ1-1 | TRBD1 | TRBV4-1 | TGCGCCAGCAGGCGGACGAGTTGGGACAGGGGTGCCACTGAAGCTTTCTTT | CASRRTSWDRGATEAFF
few | TRBJ2-7 | . | TRBV12-3/TRBV12-4 | TGTGCCAGCAGTCGGACTCTCGGCTACGAGCAGTACTTC | CASSRTLGYEQYF
. | TRBJ1-3 | TRBD1 | TRBV18 | TGTGCCAGCTCACCGAGGGACAGGGGATCTGGAAACACCATATATTTT | CASSPRDRGSGNTIYF
. | TRBJ1-1 | . | TRBV4-2 | TGTGCCAGCAGCCAAGATCTGGCTGAAGCTTTCTTT | CASSQDLAEAFF
. | TRBJ2-1 | . | TRBV28 | TGTGCCAGCAGCAAACTTAACAATGAGCAGTTCTTC | CASSKLNNEQFF
. | TRBJ2-2 | . | TRBV5-1 | TGCGCCAGCAGCTTGGACAGCCTCACCGGGGAGCTGTTTTTT | CASSLDSLTGELFF
. | TRBJ1-6 | TRBD1 | TRBV6-6 | TGTGCCAGCAGTTACTCGTTCAAAGGGGGCGTTTCCTATAATTCACCCCTCCACTTT | CASSYSFKGGVSYNSPLHF